The 26 T cell receptor beta chains below were found in one sample sequenced in a study of blood T cells in healthy people across ages. The second PCR ran roughly 7 to 12 cycles with a sample-barcoded 5' primer and J-beta primers. TCRdb re-called the 5' RACE reads with MiXCR, one entry per CDR3 protein. The table has approximately 810,000 distinct CDR3 sequences, around 26% seen once. Sequenced input: blood. The origin of the receptors is a woman over 75 in good health.

Ten or more counts support this clonotype. One junction end disagrees with the germline gene, perhaps due to a read error. This chain joins TRBV5-1 and TRBJ1-5, with 7 bases fitting TRBD1. This CDR3 is 15 amino acids long. Germline V gene lookup returns CDR1 SGHRS and CDR2 YFSETQ. CDR3 amino acids: CASSAGTASNQPQHF. The CDR3, as DNA: TGTGCCAGCAGTGCCGGGACAGCAAGCAATCAGCCCCAGCATTTT.

This clonotype has more than one count but fewer than ten. An end of the junction does not agree with germline; a read error may underlie this. V gene TRBV7-2 combines with J gene TRBJ2-1; TRBD2 is a possible D gene (5 bases). The CDR3 runs to 16 residues. CDR1 and CDR2 (germline): SGHTA, FQGNSA. CDR3 nucleotides: TGTGCCAGCAGCTCCCGGACTGGAAGCTCCTACAATGTGCAGTTCTTC. It yields the protein CASSSRTGSSYNVQFF. Looking up the rest from reference TRBV7-2 and TRBJ2-1 gives the full variable domain: GAGVSQSPSNKVTEKGKDVELRCDPISGHTALYWYRQSLGQGLEFLIYFQGNSAPDKSGLPSDRFSAERTGGSVSTLTIQRTQQEDSAVYLCASSSRTGSSYNVQFFGPGTRLTVL.

This clonotype occurred a few times. The CDR3 loop is CASSSPRDAHYEQYF. CDR3 nucleotides: TGTGCCAGCAGCTCCCCGCGGGACGCCCACTACGAGCAGTACTTC. V is TRBV7-9 and J is TRBJ2-4; perhaps TRBD2 as D (6 bases). With the DNA end fitting TRBJ2-7 better, the J assignment may be wrong. Per germline, CDR1 SEHNR and CDR2 FQNEAQ (reference sequence). This CDR3 spans 15 amino acids.

This sequence joins TRBV7-2 and TRBJ1-2, with 8 bases matching TRBD1. Trimming cost V 5 bases and J 7 bases; bases outside gene matches: 9. Germline CDR1 reads SGHTA; CDR2 reads FQGNSA. The CDR3 is made up of 14 amino acids. The CDR3 bases are TGTGCCAGCAGCGTTCCAGGGGGCGCGGCTGGCTACACCTTC. Translated, it gives CASSVPGGAAGYTF.

This rearrangement joins TRBV4-2 to TRBJ1-2; D gene ambiguous. The germline V and J ends were trimmed by 1 base and 8 bases, with 11 bases remaining between them. This CDR3 contains 13 residues. Per the germline V gene, CDR1 is LGHNA and CDR2 is YNFKEQ. CDR3 loop: CASSQGVMGGYTF. DNA of the CDR3: TGTGCCAGCAGCCAAGGTGTAATGGGAGGCTACACCTTC.

The genes are TRBV21-1 and TRBJ1-5; no check of the table's D call, TRBD1, against the DNA was made. TRBV21-1 constitutes a pseudogene. The length of the CDR3 is 12 residues. CDR3 in amino acids: CASNPRDQPQHF. The DNA for the CDR3 is TGTGCCAGCAACCCCCGAGATCAGCCCCAGCATTTT.

This clonotype was counted at least ten times. The CDR3 loop reads CSATRTSGGAIDEQFF. The CDR3 coding sequence is TGCAGTGCTACCAGGACTAGCGGGGGGGCCATCGACGAGCAGTTCTTC. This chain uses TRBV20-1 with TRBJ2-1; 15 bases fit TRBD2. CDR1 and CDR2 from the germline V gene are DFQATT and SNEGSKA (reference sequence). J lost 10 bases, V lost 4 bases, and 11 bases had no gene match. This CDR3 comprises 16 residues.

Details on this clonotype: Given a much more abundant clone one base away, this may be a read error. The chain couples TRBV27 to TRBJ1-6; maybe TRBD1 (5 bases). Per germline, CDR1 MNHEY and CDR2 SMNVEV (reference sequence). The CDR3 totals 18 residues. The CDR3 nucleotides are TGTGCCTGCAGTTTAAACCCTCAGGGTGCGTCCTATAATTCACCCCTCCACTTT. Encoded protein: CACSLNPQGASYNSPLHF.

This clonotype has a count of ten or more. CDR3 amino acids: CSASFRQGPNYGYTF. The CDR3 DNA reads TGCAGTGCTAGTTTTAGACAGGGACCTAACTATGGCTACACCTTC. The chain has TRBV20-1 and TRBJ1-2; the match to TRBD1 covers 7 bases. The CDR3 is made up of 15 amino acids. CDR1 is DFQATT, CDR2 SNEGSKA, per germline (reference sequence). The V segment lost 3 bases and the J segment 0 bases; nucleotides outside the gene matches: 7.

At least ten counts were recorded for this clonotype. This chain uses TRBV5-4 with TRBJ2-5; possibly TRBD2 for D (6 bases). Deletions cut 2 bases from V and 5 bases from J, with 16 bases between. The CDR3 sequence is 15 residues long. CDR1 and CDR2 from the germline V gene are SGHNT and YYREEE (reference sequence). CDR3 sequence: CASSFLDGGGETQYF. The CDR3 bases are TGTGCCAGCAGCTTCCTCGACGGGGGTGGCGAGACCCAGTACTTC.

This clonotype was recorded many times. The J gene is TRBJ2-7, the V gene TRBV28; D gene ambiguous. V lost 6 bases and J lost 0, with 9 bases in between. This CDR3 is 13 amino acids long. From germline, CDR1 is MDHEN and CDR2 SYDVKM. This chain's CDR3 is CASSLQSSYEQYF. The CDR3 bases are TGTGCCAGCAGCTTGCAAAGCTCCTACGAGCAGTACTTC.

V is TRBV5-4 and J is TRBJ2-7, with 7 bases matching TRBD1. The J segment lost 3 bases and the V segment lost 0 bases, leaving 6 bases of the junction unmatched. The CDR3 consists of 15 residues. The germline gives CDR1 SGHNT, CDR2 YYREEE (reference sequence). This CDR3 is CASSLGQGEIYEQYF. CDR3 sequence (DNA): TGTGCCAGCAGCTTGGGCCAGGGGGAAATCTACGAGCAGTACTTC. Together with reference TRBV5-4 and TRBJ2-7, the CDR3 gives the full variable domain: ETGVTQSPTHLIKTRGQQVTLRCSSQSGHNTVSWYQQALGQGPQFIFQYYREEENGRGNFPPRFSGLQFPNYSSELNVNALELDDSALYLCASSLGQGEIYEQYFGPGTRLTVT.

This clonotype was recorded many times. V is TRBV7-2 and J is TRBJ2-7, with D possibly TRBD1 on 5 matching bases. The germline CDR1 and CDR2 sequences are SGHTA and FQGNSA. The V end was cut by 1 base, the J end by 6 bases, with 13 bases between. CDR3 length: 14 amino acids. This CDR3 is CASSLGFRASEQYF. DNA for the CDR3: TGTGCCAGCAGCTTAGGTTTCAGGGCTAGCGAGCAGTACTTC.

This clonotype was detected ten times or more. The rearrangement uses TRBV6-6 and TRBJ2-3; D is possibly TRBD1 (5 bases). Germline values: CDR1 MNHNY, CDR2 SVGAGI (reference sequence). V lost 2 bases and J lost 3, with 18 bases in between. The CDR3 is 17 amino acids. In nucleotides, the CDR3 is TGTGCCAGCAGTTACCCCCAGGGTCGAAGCGATACAGATACGCAGTATTTT. Its protein is CASSYPQGRSDTDTQYF.

This clonotype was detected many times. The chain recombines TRBV30 with TRBJ2-3, with TRBD2 identical over 7 bases. Trimming at V came to 2 bases and at J to 11 bases, leaving 10 bases not matched to a gene. Germline V gene data show CDR1 as GTSNPN and CDR2 as SVGIG (reference sequence). The CDR3 totals 13 residues. Here the CDR3 reads CAWSHPGLQKQYF. In nucleotides, the CDR3 is TGTGCCTGGAGTCATCCGGGACTACAGAAGCAGTATTTT.

The J gene is TRBJ2-7, the V gene TRBV6-5; tentative D call: TRBD2 (6 bases). Between the trimmed V and J ends, which lost 8 bases and 10 bases, there was a span of 18 bases. This CDR3 spans 12 amino acids. Looked up from germline, CDR1 is MNHEY and CDR2 is SVGAGI. The CDR3 region is CASGRLQEAQYF. The CDR3 region has the DNA TGTGCCAGCGGGAGGCTCCAAGAGGCCCAGTACTTC.

The genes are TRBV5-1 and TRBJ2-3, with 13 bases identical to TRBD2. Germline V gene lookup returns CDR1 SGHRS and CDR2 YFSETQ. With 0 bases clipped from V and 3 bases from J, the junction kept 13 bases outside the gene matches. The CDR3 has 20 amino acids. The CDR3 region has the DNA TGCGCCAGCAGCTTGGGACTAGCGGGGGGCCCACGGATCGGGACAGATACGCAGTATTTT. This codes for CASSLGLAGGPRIGTDTQYF.

This clonotype appeared a few times. At one end, the junction sequence differs from germline, possibly due to a read error. The chain has TRBV7-2 and TRBJ2-3; 9 bases match TRBD1. The CDR3 length is 16 residues. Germline CDR1 reads SGHTA; CDR2 reads FQGNSA. The CDR3 reads CAGSLPPGQGRDTQYF. CDR3 nucleotide sequence: TGTGCCGGCAGCTTACCGCCGGGACAGGGCCGGGATACGCAGTATTTT. The full variable domain, its missing parts supplied by reference TRBV7-2 and TRBJ2-3, is GAGVSQSPSNKVTEKGKDVELRCDPISGHTALYWYRQSLGQGLEFLIYFQGNSAPDKSGLPSDRFSAERTGGSVSTLTIQRTQQEDSAVYLCAGSLPPGQGRDTQYFGPGTRLTVL.

This clonotype was recorded at least ten times. This chain connects TRBV9 to TRBJ2-4; 7 bases line up with TRBD1. The CDR3 loop spans 16 amino acids. Germline V lookup: CDR1 SGDLS, CDR2 YYNGEE. J lost 8 bases, V lost 0 bases, and 11 bases had no gene match. The CDR3 protein is CASSVGDSGPWDIQYF. The CDR3 DNA reads TGTGCCAGCAGCGTAGGGGACAGTGGACCATGGGACATTCAGTACTTC.

This clonotype came up many times. This chain uses TRBV20-1 with TRBJ2-4; TRBD2 might be the D (6 bases). Between the trimmed V and J ends, which lost 3 bases and 7 bases, there was a span of 13 bases. The CDR3 length is 13 residues. Germline CDR1 reads DFQATT; CDR2 reads SNEGSKA (reference sequence). CDR3 in DNA: TGCAGTGCTAGCGCCCCGGGACTCAACATTCAGTACTTC. Encoded protein: CSASAPGLNIQYF.

Details on this clonotype: Just one base apart from a much larger clone, this may be a read error. This chain uses TRBV7-9 with TRBJ1-2; possibly TRBD1 for D (5 bases). Per germline, CDR1 SEHNR and CDR2 FQNEAQ (reference sequence). CDR3 size: 13 residues. The germline V and J ends were trimmed by 4 bases and 8 bases, with 14 bases remaining between them. The CDR3: CASSSWQGSGYTF. The CDR3 nucleotides are TGTGCCAGCAGCTCATGGCAGGGTAGCGGCTACACCTTC. The full variable domain, completed using reference TRBV7-9 and TRBJ1-2, is DTGVSQNPRHKITKRGQNVTFRCDPISEHNRLYWYRQTLGQGPEFLTYFQNEAQLEKSRLLSDRFSAERPKGSFSTLEIQRTEQGDSAMYLCASSSWQGSGYTFGSGTRLTVV.

As regards this clonotype: A read error may explain this, as a much larger clone is one base away. This sequence joins TRBV6-2 or TRBV6-3 and TRBJ2-5; D possibly corresponds to TRBD2 (5 bases). Per the germline V gene, CDR1 is MNHEY and CDR2 is SVGEGT. The CDR3 sequence is 14 residues long. Here the CDR3 reads CASRYSGYQETQYF. DNA for the CDR3: TGTGCCAGCAGGTACTCGGGATACCAAGAGACCCAGTACTTC.

Many counts were recorded for this clonotype. In DNA form, the CDR3 reads TGTGCCAGCAGCTTAGGTAGCGGGGGACCCTACGAGCAGTACTTC. This encodes CASSLGSGGPYEQYF. This chain joins TRBV7-2 and TRBJ2-7, with 9 nucleotides matching TRBD2. The CDR3 is 15 amino acids. The ends lost 1 base at V and 2 bases at J; junction bases unmatched: 3. Germline CDR1 is SGHTA and CDR2 is FQGNSA.

This clonotype appeared many times. This sequence joins TRBV20-1 and TRBJ2-5, with 10 nucleotides matching TRBD1. CDR1 is DFQATT, CDR2 SNEGSKA, per germline (reference sequence). CDR3 size: 13 residues. V gave up 3 bases and J gave up 5 bases; unmatched junction bases: 3. Here the CDR3 DNA reads TGCAGTGCTAGGGACAGGGGGAGGGAGACCCAGTACTTC. Translating gives CSARDRGRETQYF.

This clonotype was observed a single time. The chain is built from TRBV7-9 and TRBJ2-5; no definite D call. V was trimmed by 2 bases and J by 3 bases, leaving 13 bases between them. The CDR3 is 15 residues long. In germline, CDR1 is SEHNR, CDR2 FQNEAQ (reference sequence). The CDR3 loop reads CASSLRVSIEETQYF. CDR3 DNA sequence: TGTGCCAGCAGCTTAAGAGTGTCTATTGAAGAGACCCAGTACTTC.

In its sample, this clonotype was seen many times. This chain joins TRBV9 and TRBJ2-5; 8 bases fit TRBD1. This CDR3 region has 15 residues. Germline V lookup: CDR1 SGDLS, CDR2 YYNGEE. Trimming at V came to 3 bases and at J to 5 bases, leaving 9 bases not matched to a gene. The CDR3 sequence is CASSGRQGRGETQYF. The CDR3 DNA reads as TGTGCCAGCAGCGGGAGACAGGGGCGCGGGGAGACCCAGTACTTC.